These T cell receptor beta chains were read from a single sample in a study of blood T cell repertoires in COVID-19. Generated by immunoSEQ multiplex PCR, the TCRdb table keeps only in-frame clones and is missing some. Among some 320,000 clones, 90% were seen once, and the ten largest hold around 2.5%. The source material was PBMCs or T cells enriched from blood (not recorded which). The receptors here all came from a man between 60 and 70 years old who had recovered from COVID-19. Each CDR3 is given without its conserved first and last residue. Each record gives: J gene, V gene, CDR3 protein.

>TRBJ2-1|TRBV4-1
ASSQLHRGTGFNNEQF
>TRBJ1-5|TRBV6-5
ASSRTRGNQPQH
>TRBJ1-2|TRBV6-2/TRBV6-3
ASSADRGRYGYT
>TRBJ2-7|TRBV5-4
ASSGRGEPGYEQY
>TRBJ2-7|TRBV30
AWSTGVREQY
>TRBJ2-1|TRBV7-9
ASSSRQASSYNEQF
>TRBJ1-2|TRBV5-4
ASSSGDPGRRNYGYT
>TRBJ2-7|TRBV2
ASSEFARQGSSEQY
>TRBJ1-5|TRBV30
AWSGTGRGAQH
>TRBJ2-2|TRBV9
ASSVATGLTGELF
>TRBJ1-3|TRBV30
AWRLGTVTIY
>TRBJ2-7|TRBV10-3
AIRPDRGLGEQY
>TRBJ2-7|TRBV5-3
ARSSLAGYEQY
>TRBJ1-6|TRBV10-1
ASPGDYNSPLH
>TRBJ2-7|TRBV29-1
SVAGPRRGEQY
>TRBJ1-6|TRBV6-5
ASSFTGLNSPLH
>TRBJ1-2|TRBV4-1
ASSQESGSNYGYT
>TRBJ2-7|TRBV5-1
ASRLQGLDEQY
>TRBJ2-2|TRBV9
ASTMTITGELF
>TRBJ2-7|TRBV7-2
ASSKRDLTYEQY
>TRBJ2-7|TRBV5-1
ASSFRYDSYEQY
>TRBJ1-1|TRBV6-5
ASSYVGGAGTEAF
>TRBJ2-5|TRBV3-1/TRBV3-2
ASSQLSGGRETQY
>TRBJ1-4|TRBV14
ASSLVGGTNEKLF
>TRBJ1-6|TRBV10-2
AMSVEHSPLH
>TRBJ2-2|TRBV5-1
ASSSTGMTGELF
>TRBJ2-1|TRBV11-2
ASSLAAGPTGEQF
>TRBJ1-1|TRBV9
ASSVAPGAEAF
>TRBJ1-4|TRBV11-2
ASSLVPATNEKLF
>TRBJ2-1|TRBV4-2
ASSQNHGTGYNEQF
>TRBJ1-2|TRBV19
ASSIGQRVGYT
>TRBJ1-2|TRBV3-1/TRBV3-2
ASSPGTVDGYT
>TRBJ2-2|TRBV5-1
ASILGGTYSRNTGELF
>TRBJ1-1|TRBV7-2
ASSSESGMNTEAF
>TRBJ2-2|TRBV19
ASSIGGLNTGELF
>TRBJ1-2|TRBV12-3/TRBV12-4
ASSVDSGYGYT
>TRBJ2-1|TRBV2
ASSEAPPSWAYNEQF
>TRBJ2-1|TRBV18
ASSPGQAQF
>TRBJ1-4|TRBV7-9
ASSLRQASNEKLF
>TRBJ1-1|TRBV11-2
ASSYRGTTEAF
>TRBJ1-3|TRBV9
ASSVEGDGRNTIY
>TRBJ2-1|TRBV12-5
ASGLQPSGPEQF
>TRBJ1-5|TRBV6-5
ASSYRSGNQPQH
>TRBJ2-3|TRBV30
AWSSGMVFGPDTQY
>TRBJ1-1|TRBV6-1
ASSEFWAMNTEAF
>TRBJ1-5|TRBV6-6
ASKEGGGNQPQH
>TRBJ1-1|TRBV18
ASSPGRDLVAF
>TRBJ1-6|TRBV5-6
ASSLEGQGIFPLH
>TRBJ2-1|TRBV5-4
ASSLERGVGNEQF
>TRBJ1-1|TRBV6-5
ASSSLGTGEAF
>TRBJ1-1|TRBV18
ASSLRLNTEAF
>TRBJ2-1|TRBV14
ASSLRNSYNEQF
>TRBJ1-4|TRBV4-3
ASSQEGTSEKLF
>TRBJ2-1|TRBV7-6
ASSLEAGGSSYNEQF
>TRBJ2-1|TRBV7-3
ASSSSGGPNNEQF